This entry is about one TCR beta chain. Its antigen remains unknown. With 60 Vbeta and 13 Jbeta primers, the PCR was carried out. Some clones are missing from TCRdb's copy, which holds only in-frame ones; the method was immunoSEQ multiplex PCR. The sample holds approximately 90,000 clones, over 55% seen once. The sample belongs to a study of cytomegalovirus exposure and HLA in healthy donors. General study findings and limits: While the bulk of TCR sequences proved rare, some public TCRs turned up in many donors. TRBV6-2, TRBV6-3 and other indistinguishable V segments were excluded. Among donors in an Asian-associated ancestry cluster, a later analysis reportedly found fewer N-insertions than the roughly 650-donor mean.

V lost 1 base and J lost 4, with 10 bases in between. Germline CDR1 reads SGHTA; CDR2 reads FQGNSA. The CDR3 contains 14 residues. The clonotype comes from a woman between 25 and 40 years old in good health and CMV-seronegative. V usage is TRBV7-2 and J usage is TRBJ1-2, with TRBD1 as a possible D gene (6 bases). Material for sequencing was PBMCs. The CDR3 reads CASSLGWTVYGYTF. CDR3 DNA sequence: TGTGCCAGCAGCTTAGGCTGGACAGTCTATGGCTACACCTTC.